This record looks at one T cell receptor (beta chain) sequence and its context. Its specificity is unknown. Trimming took 4 bases from V and 0 from J, leaving 12 bases between them. Germline CDR1 reads MDHEN; CDR2 reads SYDVKM. The CDR3 has 15 amino acids. The method was immunoSEQ multiplex PCR; TCRdb's version includes in-frame clones alone and lacks a portion of them. The profile shows 90,000 to 110,000 clones, about 92% of them singletons. This specimen comes from a study of PD-1 blockade in classical Hodgkin lymphoma. Overall study context: Every 2 weeks, patients got 3 mg/kg intravenous nivolumab.

General study results and limits: Diversity similar to that of newly diagnosed patients was seen at baseline in complete responders. Nivolumab initiated under 1 year post-ASCT led to patient exclusion. Newly diagnosed patients were said to have less baseline TCR diversity than healthy donors did.

Time point noted: cycle 4 day 1 (C4D1), after about 6 weeks of nivolumab. Brentuximab vedotin exposure varied, and every patient relapsed after autologous stem cell transplantation. This receptor was taken from a human donor with classical Hodgkin lymphoma. This material consisted of peripheral blood mononuclear cells (PBMCs), taken before the fourth cycle of nivolumab. J is TRBJ1-1 and V is TRBV28; a weak D match, TRBD1 (5 bases). CDR3 protein: CASSSQTVMNTEAFF. CDR3 nucleotides: TGTGCCAGCAGTTCACAGACAGTAATGAACACTGAAGCTTTCTTT.